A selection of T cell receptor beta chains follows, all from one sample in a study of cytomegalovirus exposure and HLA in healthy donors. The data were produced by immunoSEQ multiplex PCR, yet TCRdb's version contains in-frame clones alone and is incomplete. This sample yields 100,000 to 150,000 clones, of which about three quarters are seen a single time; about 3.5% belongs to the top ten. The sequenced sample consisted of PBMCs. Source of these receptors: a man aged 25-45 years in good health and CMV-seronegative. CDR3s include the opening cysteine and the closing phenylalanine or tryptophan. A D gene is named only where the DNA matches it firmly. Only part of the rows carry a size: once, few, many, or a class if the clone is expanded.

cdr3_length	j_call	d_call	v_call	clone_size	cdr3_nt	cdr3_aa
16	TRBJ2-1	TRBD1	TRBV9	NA	TGTGCCAGCAGCGTTGGAGGACAGGGGACCTACAATGAGCAGTTCTTC	CASSVGGQGTYNEQFF
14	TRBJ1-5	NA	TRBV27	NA	TGTGCCAGCCAGGGCCTCGCTAGCAATCAGCCCCAGCATTTT	CASQGLASNQPQHF
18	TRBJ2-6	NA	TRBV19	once	TGTGCCAGTAGTATTCGTATAATTAGCCTCTCTGGGGCCAACGTCCTGACTTTC	CASSIRIISLSGANVLTF
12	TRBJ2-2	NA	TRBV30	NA	TGTGCAACCTCCAGAAACACCGGGGAGCTGTTTTTT	CATSRNTGELFF
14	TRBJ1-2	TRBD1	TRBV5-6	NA	TGTGCCAGCAGCCGACAGGGAGGATACTATGGCTACACCTTC	CASSRQGGYYGYTF
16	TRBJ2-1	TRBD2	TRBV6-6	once	TGTGCCAGCAGTTACGGCCTGGGACTAGCGAACAATGAGCAGTTCTTC	CASSYGLGLANNEQFF
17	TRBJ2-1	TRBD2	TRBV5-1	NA	TGCGCCAGCAGCTTGGCCCCGACTAGCGGGAGGGCCTTAGAGCAGTTCTTC	CASSLAPTSGRALEQFF
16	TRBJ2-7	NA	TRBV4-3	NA	TGCGCCAGCAGCCAAGATGCGGTGGGGCGAACCTACGAGCAGTACTTC	CASSQDAVGRTYEQYF
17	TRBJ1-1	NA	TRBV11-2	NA	TGTGCCAGCAGCTTAGTGGCGGGATCGCTAATAAACACTGAAGCTTTCTTT	CASSLVAGSLINTEAFF
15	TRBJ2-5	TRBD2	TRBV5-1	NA	TGCGCCAGCTCGAACGGGGGGGCCGGGGGAGAGACCCAGTACTTC	CASSNGGAGGETQYF
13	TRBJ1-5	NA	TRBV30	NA	TGTGCCTGGAGTCCCCAGGGGAATCAGCCCCAGCATTTT	CAWSPQGNQPQHF
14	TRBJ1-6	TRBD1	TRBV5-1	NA	TGCGCCAGCAGGGGGACAGGGGTTGATTCACCCCTCCACTTT	CASRGTGVDSPLHF
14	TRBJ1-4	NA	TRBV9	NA	TGTGCCAGCAGCCCGACGCGGGAAAATGAAAAACTGTTTTTT	CASSPTRENEKLFF
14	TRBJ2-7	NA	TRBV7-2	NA	TGTGCCAGCAGCCCAAGACAGGACTCCTACGAGCAGTACTTC	CASSPRQDSYEQYF
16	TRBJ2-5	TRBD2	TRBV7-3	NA	TGTGCCAGCAGCTCCGGGACTAGCGGGGGGGTAGAGACCCAGTACTTC	CASSSGTSGGVETQYF
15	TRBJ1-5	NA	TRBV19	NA	TGTGCCAGTAGTTCACAGGGCGCGGGCAATCAGCCCCAGCATTTT	CASSSQGAGNQPQHF
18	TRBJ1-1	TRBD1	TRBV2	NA	TGTGCCAGCAGTGAATGGGGACAGGGGGGGGCGATGAACACTGAAGCTTTCTTT	CASSEWGQGGAMNTEAFF
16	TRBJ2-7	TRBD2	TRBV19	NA	TGTGCCAGTAGTACCCCCGGCGGGACTAACTCCTACGAGCAGTACTTC	CASSTPGGTNSYEQYF
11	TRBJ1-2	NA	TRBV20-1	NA	TGCAGTGCTTCTGACACTTATGGCTACACCTTC	CSASDTYGYTF
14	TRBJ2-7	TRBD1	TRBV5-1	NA	TGCGCCAGCAAAGGGCTTGGGACAGTTTACGAGCAGTACTTC	CASKGLGTVYEQYF
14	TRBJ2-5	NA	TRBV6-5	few	TGTGCCAGCAGTTACGGGGGGTCGCGGGAGACCCAGTACTTC	CASSYGGSRETQYF
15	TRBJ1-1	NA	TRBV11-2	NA	TGTGCCAGCAGCTTAGGTCCTCCGGTGAACACTGAAGCTTTCTTT	CASSLGPPVNTEAFF
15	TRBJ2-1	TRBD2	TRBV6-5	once	TGTGCCAGCAGTTACTCTAGCGGGACGTACAATGAGCAGTTCTTC	CASSYSSGTYNEQFF
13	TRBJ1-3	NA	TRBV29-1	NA	TGCAGCGTTGTCTGGGGGCTTGGAAACACCATATATTTT	CSVVWGLGNTIYF
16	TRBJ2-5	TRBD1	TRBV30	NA	TGTGCCTGGAGTGCCCCCGGGACAGGGGGCTTTCGGACCCAGTACTTC	CAWSAPGTGGFRTQYF
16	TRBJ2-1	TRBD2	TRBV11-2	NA	TGTGCCAGCAGCTCCCCGACTAGCGGGAGTTACAATGAGCAGTTCTTC	CASSSPTSGSYNEQFF
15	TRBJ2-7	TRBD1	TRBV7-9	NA	TGTGCGAGCAGCTTAGTGGGACAGGATCGCTACGAGCAGTACTTC	CASSLVGQDRYEQYF
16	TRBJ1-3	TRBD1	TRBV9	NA	TGTGCCAGCAGCGTCGGACAGGGGAGGTCTGGAAACACCATATATTTT	CASSVGQGRSGNTIYF
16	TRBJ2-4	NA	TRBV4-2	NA	TGTGCCAGCAGCCAAGAAGGCCGGGGGATCAAAAACATTCAGTACTTC	CASSQEGRGIKNIQYF
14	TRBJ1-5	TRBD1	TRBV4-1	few	TGCGCCAGCAGCCCCCGGGACAGCCATCAGCCCCAGCATTTT	CASSPRDSHQPQHF
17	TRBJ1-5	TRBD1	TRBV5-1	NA	TGCGCCAGCAGCCCCGGACAGGGGGCTCTAAGCAATCAGCCCCAGCATTTT	CASSPGQGALSNQPQHF
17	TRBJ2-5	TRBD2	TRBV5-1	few	TGCGCCAGCAGCTCGGGTCTTAGCGGGCGACCGCAAGAGACCCAGTACTTC	CASSSGLSGRPQETQYF
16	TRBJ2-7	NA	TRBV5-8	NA	TGTGCCAGCAGCCGTCGTTGGGTGGGGCAGGGAAACGAGCAGTACTTC	CASSRRWVGQGNEQYF
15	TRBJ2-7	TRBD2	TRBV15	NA	TGTGCCACCAGCAGAGTCCTAGCGGGGGCCTACGAGCAGTACTTC	CATSRVLAGAYEQYF
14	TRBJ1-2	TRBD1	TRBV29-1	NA	TGCAGCGTTTGGACAGGGACCCATGTTGGTGGCTACACCTTC	CSVWTGTHVGGYTF
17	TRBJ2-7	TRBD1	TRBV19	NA	TGTGCCAGTAGTATAGACGAGGGGACAGGGCTCTCCTACGAGCAGTACTTC	CASSIDEGTGLSYEQYF
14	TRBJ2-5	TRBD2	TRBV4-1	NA	TGCGCCAGCAGTCTAGCGGGATTCCAAGAGACCCAGTACTTC	CASSLAGFQETQYF
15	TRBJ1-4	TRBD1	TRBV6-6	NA	TGTGCCAGCAGGGGGGTCAGGGGGGACGATGAAAAACTGTTTTTT	CASRGVRGDDEKLFF
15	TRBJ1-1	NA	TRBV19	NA	TGTGCCAGTAACTATTGGGGGCGAGGGAACACTGAAGCTTTCTTT	CASNYWGRGNTEAFF
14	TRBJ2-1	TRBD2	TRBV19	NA	TGTGCCAGGGGCCTAGCGGGCTCCTACAATGAGCAGTTCTTC	CARGLAGSYNEQFF